Listed here are 24 T cell receptor beta chains from one sample, sequenced in a study of CD8 T cells in ankylosing spondylitis. TCRdb passed the 5' RACE reads through MiXCR, listing each CDR3 protein once. The sample lists around 330,000 distinct CDR3 sequences; around a tenth were seen once. The sample was blood, either unsorted or a sorted T cell fraction (not recorded which). The receptors derive from a female donor with ankylosing spondylitis or in good health (not recorded which).

This clonotype was counted at least ten times. This sequence joins TRBV2 and TRBJ1-1; TRBD1 is a possible D gene (5 bases). CDR1 and CDR2 from the germline V gene are SNHLY and FYNNEI. This CDR3 comprises 14 residues. Deletions cut 6 bases from V and 11 bases from J, with 22 bases between. In nucleotides, the CDR3 is TGTGCCAGCAGCCCCAGGGTGGTTGGGGAGAAGGCTTTCTTT. Translation gives CASSPRVVGEKAFF.

The chain joins TRBV5-4 to TRBJ1-2; TRBD1 matches 8 bases. Germline CDR1 SGHNT, CDR2 YYREEE (reference sequence). Trimming took 4 bases from V and 4 from J; bases not matched to a gene: 9. This CDR3 is built from 15 residues. CDR3 protein: CASSARDRSSYGYTF. CDR3 bases: TGTGCCAGCAGCGCCCGGGACAGGAGTTCCTATGGCTACACCTTC.

This clonotype came up many times. The chain recombines TRBV7-2 with TRBJ1-2; TRBD1 matches at 9 bases. CDR3 length: 15 amino acids. The junction had 9 bases not matched to a gene; V was cut back by 8 bases and J by 2 bases. Germline V gives CDR1 SGHTA, CDR2 FQGNSA. The CDR3 loop reads CASDPQGQGNYGYTF. CDR3 sequence (DNA): TGTGCCAGCGACCCCCAGGGACAGGGCAACTATGGCTACACCTTC.

This clonotype was recorded many times. J is TRBJ1-1 and V is TRBV20-1, with D maybe TRBD1 (5 bases). Trimming left V 3 bases short and J 7 bases short, with 12 bases between. Germline CDR1 DFQATT, CDR2 SNEGSKA (reference sequence). This CDR3 has 12 amino acids. Written as DNA, the CDR3 is TGCAGTGCTAGTCTAACAGGTTTTGAAGCTTTCTTT. Residues: CSASLTGFEAFF.

In this sample, this clonotype turned up many times. This chain joins TRBV9 and TRBJ2-1; D remains unclear. Deletions cut 0 bases from V and 0 bases from J, with 7 bases between. Germline assignment: CDR1 SGDLS and CDR2 YYNGEE. This CDR3 is 15 amino acids long. CDR3 residues: CASSVVESSYNEQFF. The CDR3 DNA follows: TGTGCCAGCAGCGTAGTGGAAAGCTCCTACAATGAGCAGTTCTTC.

This clonotype was recorded many times. The chain employs TRBV6-5 and TRBJ1-4; TRBD1 matches at 11 bases. V lost 2 bases and J lost 0; bases outside the gene matches: 8. This CDR3 contains 19 residues. Germline V CDR1 and CDR2: MNHEY, SVGAGI. The CDR3 is CASSYLEPGQGATNEKLFF. The CDR3 DNA is TGTGCCAGCAGTTACCTAGAACCGGGACAGGGGGCAACTAATGAAAAACTGTTTTTT.

This clonotype was counted at least ten times. The chain uses TRBV28 and TRBJ2-7; D gene unclear. The CDR3 has 12 amino acids. Between the trimmed V and J ends, which lost 1 base and 7 bases, there was a span of 8 bases. Germline CDR1 is MDHEN and CDR2 is SYDVKM. CDR3 sequence: CASSLYPKEQYF. In DNA, the CDR3 is TGTGCCAGCAGTTTATACCCAAAGGAGCAGTACTTC.

This clonotype was observed many times. The chain links TRBV10-3 to TRBJ1-2; 9 bases are a match to TRBD1. The ends lost 10 bases at V and 5 bases at J; junction bases unmatched: 11. Germline V gene lookup returns CDR1 ENHRY and CDR2 SYGVKD. CDR3 length equals 14 residues. The CDR3 DNA is TGTGCCACCTATGACCCCGGGACAGGGTATGGCTACACCTTC. Translating it yields CATYDPGTGYGYTF.

The chain employs TRBV7-6 and TRBJ1-5; TRBD1 matches 7 bases. The J segment lost 0 bases and the V segment lost 5 bases, leaving 4 bases of the junction unmatched. This CDR3 spans 15 amino acids. Germline CDR1 SGHVS, CDR2 FNYEAQ. The CDR3 here is CASSEDRDSNQPQHF. The CDR3 nucleotides are TGTGCCAGCAGCGAAGACAGGGATAGCAATCAGCCCCAGCATTTT.

The rearrangement uses TRBV10-2 and TRBJ2-5; D not certain. The V gene's germline CDR1 is WSHSY and CDR2 SAAADI. The V end was cut by 3 bases, the J end by 5 bases, with 16 bases between. CDR3 length equals 15 residues. The DNA of the CDR3 is TGCGCCAGCAGTGATCAGACAATAATGGGGGAGACCCAGTACTTC. As protein: CASSDQTIMGETQYF.

This clonotype was seen ten or more times. The chain employs TRBV7-9 and TRBJ1-4, with D unclear. In germline, CDR1 is SEHNR, CDR2 FQNEAQ (reference sequence). The V end was cut by 5 bases, the J end by 3 bases, with 10 bases between. CDR3 length: 14 residues. In nucleotides, the CDR3 is TGTGCCAGCAGCCCATGGGCCTCTAATGAAAAACTGTTTTTT. This codes for CASSPWASNEKLFF. Using reference TRBV7-9 and TRBJ1-4 for the parts outside the CDR3, the full variable domain is DTGVSQNPRHKITKRGQNVTFRCDPISEHNRLYWYRQTLGQGPEFLTYFQNEAQLEKSRLLSDRFSAERPKGSFSTLEIQRTEQGDSAMYLCASSPWASNEKLFFGSGTQLSVL.

In its sample, this clonotype was seen a few times. The chain links TRBV7-8 to TRBJ1-3; D may be TRBD1 (5 bases). Germline V gives CDR1 SGHVS, CDR2 FQNEAQ. The V and J ends lost 2 bases and 6 bases respectively, with 11 bases between them. The CDR3 is 14 amino acids. The CDR3 DNA reads TGTGCCAGCAGCTTATCGAGGGGTGTAAACACCATATATTTT. It codes for CASSLSRGVNTIYF.

This clonotype was counted ten times or more. This chain links TRBV20-1 with TRBJ1-1; 7 bases line up with TRBD1. Germline V lookup: CDR1 DFQATT, CDR2 SNEGSKA (reference sequence). The CDR3 is 12 residues long. V shed 6 bases, J shed 5 bases, and the junction held 6 bases outside the gene matches. CDR3 amino acids: CSAEETGTEAFF. In DNA, the CDR3 is TGCAGTGCCGAAGAGACAGGGACTGAAGCTTTCTTT.

This clonotype was detected many times. V gene TRBV12-3 or TRBV12-4 combines with J gene TRBJ1-5; tentative D call: TRBD1 (5 bases). Trimming took 3 bases from V and 1 from J, leaving 22 bases between them. The CDR3 is 19 amino acids. CDR3 loop: CASSFKSRGIFGSNQPQHF. The CDR3 DNA is TGTGCCAGCAGTTTCAAGAGTAGGGGAATATTCGGGAGCAATCAGCCCCAGCATTTT.

This sequence joins TRBV5-5 and TRBJ2-1, with D possibly called TRBD1 or TRBD2 (5 bases each). The length of the CDR3 is 15 residues. V was shortened by 5 bases and J by 5 bases, with 17 bases between the two germline ends. Germline CDR1 SGHKS, CDR2 YYEKEE (reference sequence). The CDR3 sequence is CASRPGPQQHNEQFF. The CDR3 DNA follows: TGTGCCAGCAGACCGGGACCACAACAACACAATGAGCAGTTCTTC.

The CDR3 bases are TGCAGTGCTGAGGACGGAACTAACTATGGCTACACCTTC. It specifies CSAEDGTNYGYTF. J is TRBJ1-2 and V is TRBV20-1, with D hard to call. V lost 5 bases and J 0 bases, leaving 10 bases between the germline ends. Germline CDR1 DFQATT, CDR2 SNEGSKA (reference sequence). The CDR3 spans 13 residues.

This clonotype has a handful of counts. The rearrangement uses TRBV4-3 and TRBJ1-2; D is ambiguous. Germline V gene lookup returns CDR1 LGHNA and CDR2 YSLEER. Trimming left V 0 bases short and J 1 base short, with 6 bases between. This CDR3 region has 14 residues. The CDR3 nucleotides are TGCGCCAGCAGCCAAGATGGGAATAACTATGGCTACACCTTC. Translating it yields CASSQDGNNYGYTF.

In this sample, this clonotype turned up a few times. This chain uses TRBV20-1 with TRBJ1-5; D perhaps matches TRBD1 (6 bases). The CDR3 is 14 residues long. Per the germline V gene, CDR1 is DFQATT and CDR2 is SNEGSKA (reference sequence). The V gene lost 0 bases and the J gene lost 6 bases, with 12 bases spanning the gap. The CDR3 sequence is CSARDFTGSQPQHF. The CDR3 region has the DNA TGCAGTGCTAGAGATTTTACAGGGTCTCAGCCCCAGCATTTT.

A few counts support this clonotype. The chain couples TRBV18 to TRBJ2-7; D gene ambiguous. Trimming took 3 bases from V and 3 from J, leaving 6 bases between them. The CDR3 consists of 12 residues. The germline CDR1 and CDR2 sequences are KGHSH and LQKENI. For the CDR3, the DNA is TGTGCCAGCTCACCGCAAGACTACGAGCAGTACTTC. As protein: CASSPQDYEQYF.

This clonotype has more than one count but fewer than ten. Its ends do not fully match the called genes, so a read error is possible. V and J are TRBV20-1 and TRBJ2-3; TRBD2 matches 11 bases. The germline V gene has CDR1 DFQATT and CDR2 SNEGSKA (reference sequence). CDR3 length: 17 amino acids. The CDR3 loop is CCARSSGTSGSTDTQYF. The CDR3 DNA follows: TGCTGTGCTAGATCCTCCGGGACTAGCGGCAGCACAGATACGCAGTATTTT.

This chain connects TRBV10-3 to TRBJ2-5; D possibly matches TRBD1 or TRBD2 (5 bases each). Germline CDR1 reads ENHRY; CDR2 reads SYGVKD. V gave up 11 bases and J gave up 1 base, with 14 bases separating them. The CDR3 runs to 13 residues. The CDR3 here is CAARGRSQETQYF. CDR3 DNA: TGTGCCGCACGGGGACGGTCCCAAGAGACCCAGTACTTC.

This clonotype was observed many times. The chain links TRBV30 to TRBJ2-2; TRBD1 might be the D (5 bases). This CDR3 spans 16 amino acids. Germline V gives CDR1 GTSNPN, CDR2 SVGIG (reference sequence). Trimming stripped 2 bases from V and 2 bases from J, with 15 bases between. The CDR3 is CAWSPSIGHNTGELFF. The CDR3 coding sequence is TGTGCCTGGAGTCCCAGTATTGGACATAACACCGGGGAGCTGTTTTTT.

This clonotype was detected ten times or more. The chain joins TRBV20-1 to TRBJ1-1; D unclear. Trimming pared 6 bases from V and 4 bases from J, leaving 6 bases between. The V gene's germline CDR1 is DFQATT and CDR2 SNEGSKA (reference sequence). The CDR3 runs to 10 residues. In nucleotides, the CDR3 is TGCAGTGCCCTCACCACTGAAGCTTTCTTT. Its protein product is CSALTTEAFF.

CDR3: CSAGTPGSLGEQYF. CDR3 in DNA: TGCAGTGCTGGAACCCCGGGCTCCCTAGGGGAGCAGTACTTC. The gene calls are TRBV20-1 and TRBJ2-7; no clear D. From germline, CDR1 is DFQATT and CDR2 SNEGSKA (reference sequence). This CDR3 has 14 residues. The germline V and J ends were trimmed by 5 bases and 7 bases, with 21 bases remaining between them.